This T cell receptor (beta chain) was retrieved from a study of Ad26.COV2.S vaccination and SARS-CoV-2 variants. At the level of the study: Ad26.COV2.S shots went into the muscle once or twice, 56 days apart.

The CDR3 has 17 residues. Trimming pared 1 base from V and 1 base from J, leaving 16 bases between. Germline V lookup: CDR1 SGHRS, CDR2 YFSETQ. This table comes from immunoSEQ multiplex PCR, and its TCRdb copy is limited to in-frame clones, with some not included. The repertoire has around 450,000 clones, 89% of them found once; the top ten carry approximately 2.5%. This clone was observed a handful of times. What it binds is unknown. Points from the study as a whole: After vaccination, reports described spike-specific CD8+ and CD4+ T cell responses as showing substantial breadth. Total responses of T cells may have been underestimated by the analyses of TCR breadth and depth.

As for treatment: around 19 received Ad26.COV2.S at low or high dose, single or two shots; a few received placebo; per-sample allocation not given. Day 63 after the first vaccine or placebo injection was the time point for sampling. J is TRBJ2-3 and V is TRBV5-1; possible D gene TRBD1, 6 bases. The source material was peripheral blood, sampled in a trial of Ad26.COV2.S vaccine versus placebo. This receptor was taken from a person aged 18-60 years who received the Ad26.COV2.S COVID-19 vaccine or a placebo. This chain's CDR3 is CASSLRGNRDGTDTQYF. CDR3 in DNA: TGCGCCAGCAGCTTGAGGGGCAACAGGGACGGCACAGATACGCAGTATTTT.